Sequencing of this T cell receptor (beta chain) was carried out in a study of blood T cell repertoires in COVID-19. Study background: Specimens from acute and convalescent COVID-19 originated in the United States, Italy and Spain. PBMCs, B-cell-depleted T cells, or T cells provided the cDNA or gDNA that made up the material.

In the original analysis: By means of reference gene primer amplification, nucleated cell counts were estimated. Assay used: immunoSEQ multiplex PCR; TCRdb lists only in-frame clones, some missing. The DNA was the basis for D and trimming; V, J and clone size are from that table. The repertoire has over 70,000 clones, 88% of them found once; the top ten carry around 10%. This receptor was taken from an elderly man with acute or convalescent COVID-19. The specimen sequenced was peripheral blood.

DNA of the CDR3: TGTGCCAGCAGCTTATCCGGGACTAGCGGGAGCTTCTCCTACGAGCAGTACTTC. Protein product: CASSLSGTSGSFSYEQYF. The rearrangement joins TRBV6-2 or TRBV6-3 to TRBJ2-7, with 14 positions matching TRBD2. Germline CDR1 is MNHEY and CDR2 is SVGEGT. Losses at the gene ends were 6 bases for V and 0 bases for J; bases not matched to a gene: 10. The CDR3 is made up of 18 amino acids.